The 32 T cell receptor beta chains presented below share a single source sample, sequenced in a study of cytomegalovirus exposure and HLA in healthy donors. PCR employed 60 Vbeta and 13 Jbeta primers. Clones were read by immunoSEQ multiplex PCR, and TCRdb kept only the in-frame ones, dropping some. Of 150,000 to 200,000 clones in the sample, approximately 80% were seen once. The source material was PBMCs. All receptors come from a man younger than 35 in good health and CMV-seronegative.

V usage is TRBV6-1 and J usage is TRBJ2-6; D gene unclear. Germline V gene data show CDR1 as MNHNS and CDR2 as SASEGT. The V end was cut by 10 bases, the J end by 0 bases, with 10 bases between. The CDR3 length is 14 residues. CDR3 residues: CATDTISGANVLTF. CDR3 nucleotides: TGTGCCACGGATACTATCTCTGGGGCCAACGTCCTGACTTTC.

Details on this clone: One end of the junction does not line up with germline, which may come from a read error. The chain recombines TRBV7-8 with TRBJ1-6, with 9 bases fitting TRBD1. Per the germline V gene, CDR1 is SGHVS and CDR2 is FQNEAQ. The CDR3 length is 18 residues. The CDR3 sequence: CASSNFPGRDRDKSPLHF. The DNA of the CDR3 is TGTGCCAGCAGCAACTTTCCGGGCCGGGACAGGGATAAATCACCCCTCCACTTT.

In this sample, this clone turned up once. V usage is TRBV5-1 and J usage is TRBJ2-5; TRBD1 matches at 10 bases. With the DNA end fitting TRBJ2-7 better, the J assignment may be wrong. This CDR3 spans 15 amino acids. The V gene's germline CDR1 is SGHRS and CDR2 YFSETQ. CDR3 region: CASSPRQGASYEQYF. CDR3 coding DNA: TGCGCCAGCAGCCCCAGACAGGGGGCTTCCTACGAGCAGTACTTC.

The rearrangement links TRBV2 to TRBJ2-5; perhaps TRBD2 as D (5 bases). The germline V gene encodes CDR1 SNHLY and CDR2 FYNNEI. Trimming stripped 1 base from V and 7 bases from J, with 13 bases between. The CDR3 runs 14 residues. CDR3 DNA: TGTGCCAGCAGTGAAGTCGGGGTGGGCGCGACCCAGTACTTC. This translates into CASSEVGVGATQYF.

A note on this clone: The junction does not match germline at one end; this may be a read error. The chain uses TRBV11-2 and TRBJ1-3, with a tentative D call TRBD1 (5 bases). CDR1 SGHAT and CDR2 FQNNGV come from the germline V gene. This CDR3 is built from 12 residues. The CDR3 DNA is TGTGCCAGCAGCCCCGGGGGTTTACCAACGGATTTT. This codes for CASSPGGLPTDF.

This clone turned up a few times. The V gene is TRBV6-1, the J gene TRBJ1-2; perhaps TRBD1 as D (5 bases). This CDR3 spans 17 amino acids. The V and J ends lost 2 bases and 0 bases respectively, with 16 bases between them. CDR1 and CDR2 (germline): MNHNS, SASEGT. The CDR3 region is CASSELGATEPNYGYTF. In DNA, the CDR3 is TGTGCCAGCAGTGAATTAGGGGCCACGGAGCCTAACTATGGCTACACCTTC.

This sequence joins TRBV5-8 and TRBJ2-2; 7 bases map to TRBD1. CDR1 and CDR2 from the germline V gene are SGHTS and YDEGEE. V gave up 4 bases and J gave up 3 bases; unmatched junction bases: 3. The CDR3 is made up of 14 amino acids. CDR3 DNA: TGTGCCAGCAGCGGGGGACAGTACACCGGGGAGCTGTTTTTT. Protein product: CASSGGQYTGELFF.

The rearrangement uses TRBV2 and TRBJ2-2; 7 bases match TRBD1. The CDR3 contains 13 residues. J was trimmed by 6 bases and V by 10 bases; bases with no gene match: 8. The germline V gene has CDR1 SNHLY and CDR2 FYNNEI. The CDR3 is CATTTGVPGELFF. CDR3 sequence (DNA): TGTGCCACTACAACAGGGGTGCCCGGGGAGCTGTTTTTT. The entire variable domain, with the rest obtained from reference TRBV2 and TRBJ2-2, is as follows: EPEVTQTPSHQVTQMGQEVILRCVPISNHLYFYWYRQILGQKVEFLVSFYNNEISEKSEIFDDQFSVERPDGSNFTLKIRSTKLEDSAMYFCATTTGVPGELFFGEGSRLTVL.

CDR3 in amino acids: CASSSLLAGGPLPDTQYF. The CDR3 coding sequence is TGTGCCAGCAGTTCTTTGCTAGCGGGGGGGCCTCTCCCAGATACGCAGTATTTT. The V call is TRBV28, the J call TRBJ2-3, with TRBD2 identical over 12 bases. The germline V gene encodes CDR1 MDHEN and CDR2 SYDVKM. The CDR3 runs to 18 residues. Unmatched junction bases numbered 12, after V lost 4 bases and J lost 4 bases.

This clone appeared a few times. This chain connects TRBV9 to TRBJ1-1; D remains ambiguous. Germline CDR1 SGDLS, CDR2 YYNGEE. V lost 0 bases and J 4 bases, leaving 10 bases between the germline ends. This CDR3 spans 14 amino acids. CDR3 DNA: TGTGCCAGCAGCGTAGGACTTTTGGGCACTGAAGCTTTCTTT. This sequence encodes CASSVGLLGTEAFF.

This clone came up once. The rearrangement joins TRBV7-6 to TRBJ2-3; 9 bases fit TRBD2. V gave up 4 bases and J gave up 6 bases; unmatched junction bases: 5. Looked up from germline, CDR1 is SGHVS and CDR2 is FNYEAQ. The CDR3 length is 14 residues. This chain's CDR3 is CASSWAGGPDTQYF. CDR3 nucleotide sequence: TGTGCCAGCAGCTGGGCGGGGGGGCCTGATACGCAGTATTTT.

The chain joins TRBV10-3 to TRBJ1-3; D is ambiguous. V was pared by 8 bases and J by 3 bases, with 8 bases between. Germline V CDR1 and CDR2: ENHRY, SYGVKD. The CDR3 covers 12 residues. The CDR3 DNA reads TGTGCCATCCGGCAGGTTGGAAACACCATATATTTT. As protein: CAIRQVGNTIYF.

V and J are TRBV7-9 and TRBJ1-2; a weak D match, TRBD1 (6 bases). The CDR3 consists of 14 residues. Germline V gene lookup returns CDR1 SEHNR and CDR2 FQNEAQ (reference sequence). V was trimmed by 2 bases and J by 3 bases, leaving 10 bases between them. The CDR3 loop reads CASSLIPGDYGYTF. The CDR3, as DNA: TGTGCCAGCAGCTTAATCCCAGGGGACTATGGCTACACCTTC.

The table lists this clone with a count of one. The chain uses TRBV5-1 and TRBJ2-2; 7 bases agree with TRBD1. J lost 2 bases, V lost 0 bases, and 4 bases had no gene match. This CDR3 is 16 amino acids long. Germline values: CDR1 SGHRS, CDR2 YFSETQ. CDR3 residues: CASSLERGHNTGELFF. The CDR3 DNA follows: TGCGCCAGCAGCTTGGAAAGGGGGCATAACACCGGGGAGCTGTTTTTT.

For this clone: One end of the junction varies from germline; a read error may be responsible. The chain links TRBV7-7 to TRBJ2-2, with 8 bases matching TRBD1. The CDR3 has 15 amino acids. CDR1 SSHAT and CDR2 FNYEAQ come from the germline V gene (reference sequence). The DNA for the CDR3 is TGTGCTAGCAGCTTAGTACAGGGGGGCACCGGGGAGCTGTTTTTT. Its translation is CASSLVQGGTGELFF.

This chain uses TRBV7-9 with TRBJ1-4; D unclear. Trimming took 1 base from V and 7 from J, leaving 10 bases between them. Germline V gene lookup returns CDR1 SEHNR and CDR2 FQNEAQ (reference sequence). The CDR3 has 14 residues. The CDR3 bases are TGTGCCAGCAGCTTAGGGGCTGTAGGTGAAAAACTGTTTTTT. Its protein product is CASSLGAVGEKLFF. The entire variable domain, with the rest obtained from reference TRBV7-9 and TRBJ1-4, is as follows: DTGVSQNPRHKITKRGQNVTFRCDPISEHNRLYWYRQTLGQGPEFLTYFQNEAQLEKSRLLSDRFSAERPKGSFSTLEIQRTEQGDSAMYLCASSLGAVGEKLFFGSGTQLSVL.

This chain connects TRBV18 to TRBJ2-2, with TRBD2 matching over 8 bases. Germline V gives CDR1 KGHSH, CDR2 LQKENI. The CDR3 is made up of 14 amino acids. The J segment lost 6 bases and the V segment lost 3 bases, leaving 3 bases of the junction unmatched. The CDR3 DNA is TGTGCCAGCTCACCGGGACTAGGGGCCGGGGAGCTGTTTTTT. Translation: CASSPGLGAGELFF. Looking up the rest from reference TRBV18 and TRBJ2-2 gives the full variable domain: NAGVMQNPRHLVRRRGQEARLRCSPMKGHSHVYWYRQLPEEGLKFMVYLQKENIIDESGMPKERFSAEFPKEGPSILRIQQVVRGDSAAYFCASSPGLGAGELFFGEGSRLTVL.

This chain joins TRBV5-1 and TRBJ1-6; D is perhaps TRBD1 (6 bases). The V end lost 0 bases, the J end lost 7 bases, and 14 bases lay between the germline ends. CDR3 length: 16 residues. Germline assignment: CDR1 SGHRS and CDR2 YFSETQ. CDR3 nucleotide sequence: TGCGCCAGCAGCTTGGAGGCAGGGGCTTCCAATTCACCCCTCCACTTT. This translates into CASSLEAGASNSPLHF.

The chain joins TRBV7-9 to TRBJ2-7; TRBD2 is a possible D gene (6 bases). V was cut by 3 bases and J by 2 bases, with 8 bases left in between. The CDR3 runs 13 residues. Germline CDR1 is SEHNR and CDR2 is FQNEAQ (reference sequence). For the CDR3, the DNA is TGTGCCAGCAGCTTTGCGGGAACCTACGAGCAGTACTTC. As protein: CASSFAGTYEQYF.

The chain uses TRBV2 and TRBJ1-2; TRBD1 matches at 8 bases. V lost 4 bases and J lost 6; bases outside the gene matches: 7. CDR1 is SNHLY, CDR2 FYNNEI, per germline. This CDR3 region has 14 residues. CDR3 coding DNA: TGTGCCAGCAGTGGAGACAGGGGAATCGATGGCTACACCTTC. Residues: CASSGDRGIDGYTF.

A few counts support this clone. The chain couples TRBV6-5 to TRBJ1-2; D is uncertain. The CDR3 contains 15 residues. CDR1 MNHEY and CDR2 SVGAGI come from the germline V gene. Trimming pared 0 bases from V and 0 bases from J, leaving 8 bases between. CDR3 in DNA: TGTGCCAGCAGTTACTCTAGGAGTGCTAACTATGGCTACACCTTC. Its translation is CASSYSRSANYGYTF.

The CDR3 region has the DNA TGTGCCAGCAGTTATGCAGGACAGTACTACGAGCAGTACTTC. This codes for CASSYAGQYYEQYF. The chain has TRBV6-5 and TRBJ2-5, with D perhaps TRBD1 (6 bases). Near its end, the DNA agrees better with TRBJ2-7, so the J call may be wrong. This CDR3 has 14 residues. CDR1 is MNHEY and CDR2 is SVGAGI in the germline V gene.

V gene TRBV11-2 combines with J gene TRBJ2-2; D unresolved. V was clipped by 1 base and J by 9 bases, with 6 bases between them. Germline V gives CDR1 SGHAT, CDR2 FQNNGV. The CDR3 runs to 12 residues. This CDR3 is CASSLGPRELFF. The CDR3 bases are TGTGCCAGCAGCTTAGGGCCCAGGGAGCTGTTTTTT.

The V gene is TRBV2, the J gene TRBJ2-5; TRBD1 matches 11 bases. The ends lost 6 bases at V and 5 bases at J; junction bases unmatched: 5. Per germline, CDR1 SNHLY and CDR2 FYNNEI. The CDR3 has 14 residues. CDR3 sequence: CASRTGQGVETQYF. CDR3 sequence (DNA): TGTGCCAGCAGAACGGGACAGGGGGTTGAGACCCAGTACTTC. The full variable domain, rest sourced from reference TRBV2 and TRBJ2-5, is EPEVTQTPSHQVTQMGQEVILRCVPISNHLYFYWYRQILGQKVEFLVSFYNNEISEKSEIFDDQFSVERPDGSNFTLKIRSTKLEDSAMYFCASRTGQGVETQYFGPGTRLLVL.

This rearrangement joins TRBV30 to TRBJ2-7; 11 bases line up with TRBD2. CDR3 size: 14 residues. Trimming removed 0 bases from V and 5 bases from J; junction bases left unmatched: 3. CDR1 and CDR2 from the germline V gene are GTSNPN and SVGIG (reference sequence). The CDR3 spells CAWSVLLAGDEQYF. CDR3 DNA sequence: TGTGCCTGGAGTGTACTACTAGCGGGAGACGAGCAGTACTTC.

V gene TRBV29-1 combines with J gene TRBJ1-2; possible D gene TRBD1, 5 bases. The CDR3 covers 11 residues. The germline gives CDR1 SQVTM, CDR2 ANQGSEA. V lost 7 bases, J lost 8 bases, and 14 bases lay in between. CDR3 region: CSATGGKGYTF. The CDR3 coding sequence is TGCAGCGCTACAGGAGGGAAAGGCTACACCTTC.

The V and J genes are TRBV19 and TRBJ2-1, with D maybe TRBD1 (5 bases). V was cut by 3 bases and J by 7 bases, with 16 bases left in between. CDR1 is LNHDA, CDR2 SQIVND, per germline (reference sequence). This CDR3 contains 15 residues. The CDR3 sequence: CASSIGQGKGNEQFF. The CDR3 DNA reads as TGTGCCAGTAGTATCGGGCAGGGTAAAGGGAATGAGCAGTTCTTC. The full variable domain, rest sourced from reference TRBV19 and TRBJ2-1, is DGGITQSPKYLFRKEGQNVTLSCEQNLNHDAMYWYRQDPGQGLRLIYYSQIVNDFQKGDIAEGYSVSREKKESFPLTVTSAQKNPTAFYLCASSIGQGKGNEQFFGPGTRLTVL.

Regarding this clone: Different DNA sequences within this sample yield the same CDR3. V and J are TRBV7-9 and TRBJ2-1, with 13 bases that match TRBD2. Unmatched junction bases numbered 4, after V lost 5 bases and J lost 0 bases. Germline V gene data show CDR1 as SEHNR and CDR2 as FQNEAQ (reference sequence). The length of the CDR3 is 17 residues. CDR3 sequence reads: CASSPRTSGSSYNEQFF. DNA of the CDR3: TGTGCCAGCAGCCCGAGGACTAGCGGGAGCTCCTACAATGAGCAGTTCTTC.

This chain links TRBV5-1 with TRBJ2-7, with D uncertain. The CDR3 runs 13 residues. The V end was cut by 2 bases, the J end by 0 bases, with 6 bases between. Germline V gene data show CDR1 as SGHRS and CDR2 as YFSETQ. The CDR3 loop is CASSFESSYEQYF. Here the CDR3 DNA reads TGCGCCAGCAGCTTTGAGAGCTCCTACGAGCAGTACTTC.

In its sample, this clone was seen once. The chain recombines TRBV2 with TRBJ1-1; 7 bases line up with TRBD1. Germline V gives CDR1 SNHLY, CDR2 FYNNEI. The CDR3 sequence is 12 residues long. V shed 6 bases and J 5 bases; nucleotides not matched to a gene: 3. In nucleotides, the CDR3 is TGTGCCAGCAGAACGGGACAGACTGAAGCTTTCTTT. This encodes CASRTGQTEAFF.

The chain links TRBV5-1 to TRBJ2-3, with 10 nucleotides matching TRBD2. V gave up 4 bases and J gave up 1 base; unmatched junction bases: 3. CDR1 SGHRS and CDR2 YFSETQ come from the germline V gene. The CDR3 extends over 15 amino acids. CDR3 coding DNA: TGCGCCAGCAGCGTCGGGACTAGCGGCACAGATACGCAGTATTTT. Translating gives CASSVGTSGTDTQYF.

This clone was seen more than once but under ten times. The J gene is TRBJ2-5, the V gene TRBV5-8, with D perhaps TRBD2 (6 bases). The CDR3 extends over 14 amino acids. From germline, CDR1 is SGHTS and CDR2 YDEGEE. V dropped 3 bases and J dropped 2 bases, with 11 bases sitting between them. The CDR3 DNA reads as TGTGCCAGCAGCTGGGGGGTCCTACAAGAGACCCAGTACTTC. Protein product: CASSWGVLQETQYF.